This T cell receptor beta chain comes out of a study of blood T cell repertoires in COVID-19. Background on the study: Whether acute or convalescent, the COVID-19 samples came from the United States, Italy and Spain.

Source study methods: It was from reference gene primer amplification that nucleated cell counts were estimated. Assay used: immunoSEQ multiplex PCR; TCRdb lists only in-frame clones, some missing. V and J calls and clone size are those listed in that table; D and trimming were worked out from the DNA. The sample has about 360,000 clones; around 90% are singletons. The specimen sequenced was PBMCs or T cells enriched from blood (not recorded which). This TCR derives from a middle-aged woman with acute COVID-19.

This chain's CDR3 is CASSQDISSYNEQFF. In nucleotides, the CDR3 is TGTGCCAGCAGCCAAGATATTAGCTCCTACAATGAGCAGTTCTTC. The V call is TRBV3-1 (or the pseudogene TRBV3-2), the J call TRBJ2-1; unclear D gene. Trimming shortened V by 0 bases and J by 0 bases, and 6 bases separated the two germline ends. This CDR3 comprises 15 residues. The germline CDR1 and CDR2 sequences are LGHDT and YNNKEL (reference sequence).